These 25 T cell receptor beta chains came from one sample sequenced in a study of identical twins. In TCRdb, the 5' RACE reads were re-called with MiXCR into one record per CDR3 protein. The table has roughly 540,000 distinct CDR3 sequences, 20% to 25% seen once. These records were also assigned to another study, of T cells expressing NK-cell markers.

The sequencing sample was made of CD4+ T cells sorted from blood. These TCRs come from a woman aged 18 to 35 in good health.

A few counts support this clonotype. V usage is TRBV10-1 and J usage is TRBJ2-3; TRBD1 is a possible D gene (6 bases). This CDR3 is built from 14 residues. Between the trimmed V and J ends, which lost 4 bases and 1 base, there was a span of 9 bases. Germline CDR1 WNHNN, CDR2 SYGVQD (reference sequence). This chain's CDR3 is CASSGTEGTDTQYF. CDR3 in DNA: TGCGCCAGCAGTGGGACAGAAGGCACAGATACGCAGTATTTT.

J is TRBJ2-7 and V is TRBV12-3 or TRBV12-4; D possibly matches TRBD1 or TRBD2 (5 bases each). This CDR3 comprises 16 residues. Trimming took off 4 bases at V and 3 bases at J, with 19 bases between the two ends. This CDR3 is CASSSRAGGRYYEQYF. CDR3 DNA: TGTGCCAGCAGTTCACGGGCTGGGGGAAGATACTACGAGCAGTACTTC.

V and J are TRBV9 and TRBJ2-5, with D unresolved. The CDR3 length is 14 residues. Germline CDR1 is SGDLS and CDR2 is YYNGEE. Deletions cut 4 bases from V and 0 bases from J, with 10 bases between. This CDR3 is CASSPRINQETQYF. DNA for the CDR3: TGTGCCAGCAGCCCACGTATAAACCAAGAGACCCAGTACTTC.

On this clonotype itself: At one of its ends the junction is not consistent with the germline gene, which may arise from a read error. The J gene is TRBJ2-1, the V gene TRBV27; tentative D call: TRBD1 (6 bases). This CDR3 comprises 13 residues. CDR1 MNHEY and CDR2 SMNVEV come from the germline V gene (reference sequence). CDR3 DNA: TGTGCCAGCAGTTTATCTCGGGACACTTCTCAAATCTTC. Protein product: CASSLSRDTSQIF.

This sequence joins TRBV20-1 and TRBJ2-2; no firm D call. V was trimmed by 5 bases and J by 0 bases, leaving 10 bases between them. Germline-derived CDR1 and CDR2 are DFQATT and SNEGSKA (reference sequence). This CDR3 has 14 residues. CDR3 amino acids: CSAGGTANTGELFF. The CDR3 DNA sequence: TGCAGTGCTGGCGGTACAGCGAACACCGGGGAGCTGTTTTTT.

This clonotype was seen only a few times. The CDR3 loop is CASSLGLRQNYGYTF. DNA of the CDR3: TGTGCCAGCAGCTTGGGACTACGACAGAACTATGGCTACACCTTC. The chain couples TRBV5-5 to TRBJ1-2, with D perhaps matching TRBD1 (5 bases). CDR1 and CDR2 (germline): SGHKS, YYEKEE (reference sequence). The CDR3 runs to 15 residues. Trimming left V 0 bases short and J 2 bases short, with 11 bases between.

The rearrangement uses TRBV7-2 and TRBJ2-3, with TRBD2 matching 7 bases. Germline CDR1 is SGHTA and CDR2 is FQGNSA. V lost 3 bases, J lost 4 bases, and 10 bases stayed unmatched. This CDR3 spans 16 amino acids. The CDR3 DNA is TGTGCCAGCAGCTTTGAGGGCGGGAGAGTCGCAGATACGCAGTATTTT. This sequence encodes CASSFEGGRVADTQYF. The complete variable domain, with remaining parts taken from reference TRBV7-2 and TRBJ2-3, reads GAGVSQSPSNKVTEKGKDVELRCDPISGHTALYWYRQSLGQGLEFLIYFQGNSAPDKSGLPSDRFSAERTGGSVSTLTIQRTQQEDSAVYLCASSFEGGRVADTQYFGPGTRLTVL.

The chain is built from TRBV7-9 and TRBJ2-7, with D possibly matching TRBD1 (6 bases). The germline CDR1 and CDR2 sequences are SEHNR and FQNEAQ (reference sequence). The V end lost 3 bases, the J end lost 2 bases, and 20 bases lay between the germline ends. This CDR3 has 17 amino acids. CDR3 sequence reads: CASSFYDRQALAYEQYF. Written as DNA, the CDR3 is TGTGCCAGCAGCTTTTATGACCGACAGGCACTTGCCTACGAGCAGTACTTC.

CDR3 bases: TGCGCCAGCAGCTTGGCGGCTTTTGAGACCCAGTACTTC. Translation gives CASSLAAFETQYF. This chain uses TRBV5-1 with TRBJ2-5; D uncertain. Germline loops: CDR1 SGHRS, CDR2 YFSETQ. The CDR3 contains 13 residues. Trimming left V 0 bases short and J 5 bases short, with 8 bases between.

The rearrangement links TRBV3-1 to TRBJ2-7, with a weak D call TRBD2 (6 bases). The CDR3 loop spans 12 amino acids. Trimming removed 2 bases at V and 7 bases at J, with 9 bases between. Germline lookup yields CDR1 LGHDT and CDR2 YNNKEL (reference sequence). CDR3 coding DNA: TGTGCCAGCAGCCAACTCGCGGGGGAGCAGTACTTC. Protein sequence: CASSQLAGEQYF.

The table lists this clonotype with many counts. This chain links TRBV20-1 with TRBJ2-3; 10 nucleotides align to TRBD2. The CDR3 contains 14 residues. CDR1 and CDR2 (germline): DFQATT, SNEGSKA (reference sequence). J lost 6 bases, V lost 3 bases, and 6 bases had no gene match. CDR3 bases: TGCAGTGCTAGGAGGGCTAGCGGGAGCGATACGCAGTATTTT. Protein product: CSARRASGSDTQYF.

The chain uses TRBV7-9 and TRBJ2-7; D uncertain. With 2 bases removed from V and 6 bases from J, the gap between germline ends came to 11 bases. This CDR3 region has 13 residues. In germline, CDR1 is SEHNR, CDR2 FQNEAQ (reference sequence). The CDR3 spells CASSLLESLEQYF. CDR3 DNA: TGTGCCAGCAGCTTATTGGAATCCCTCGAGCAGTACTTC.

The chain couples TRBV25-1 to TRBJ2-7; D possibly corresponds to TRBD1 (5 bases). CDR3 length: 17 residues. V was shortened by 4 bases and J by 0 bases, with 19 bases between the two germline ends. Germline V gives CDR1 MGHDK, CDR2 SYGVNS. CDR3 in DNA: TGTGCCAGCAGTGGCCCGTTGACAGCGCGGAGCTCCTACGAGCAGTACTTC. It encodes CASSGPLTARSSYEQYF.

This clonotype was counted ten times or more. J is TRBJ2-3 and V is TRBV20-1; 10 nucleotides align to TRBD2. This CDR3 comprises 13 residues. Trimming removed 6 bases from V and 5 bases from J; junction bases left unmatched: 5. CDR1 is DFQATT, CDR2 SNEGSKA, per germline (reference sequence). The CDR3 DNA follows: TGCAGTGCCTCTAGCGGGGGCGGAGATACGCAGTATTTT. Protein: CSASSGGGDTQYF.

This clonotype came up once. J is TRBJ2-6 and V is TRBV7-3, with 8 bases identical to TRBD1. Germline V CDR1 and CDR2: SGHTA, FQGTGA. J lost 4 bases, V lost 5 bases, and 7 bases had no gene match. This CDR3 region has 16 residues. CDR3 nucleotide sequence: TGTGCCAGCAGCCCCCGGACAGGGCAGGGGGCCAACGTCCTGACTTTC. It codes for CASSPRTGQGANVLTF.

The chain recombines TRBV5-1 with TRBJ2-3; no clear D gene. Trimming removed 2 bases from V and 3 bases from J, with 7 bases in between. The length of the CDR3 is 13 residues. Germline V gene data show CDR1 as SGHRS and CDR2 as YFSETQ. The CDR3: CASSFTATDTQYF. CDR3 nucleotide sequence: TGCGCCAGCAGCTTCACTGCAACAGATACGCAGTATTTT.

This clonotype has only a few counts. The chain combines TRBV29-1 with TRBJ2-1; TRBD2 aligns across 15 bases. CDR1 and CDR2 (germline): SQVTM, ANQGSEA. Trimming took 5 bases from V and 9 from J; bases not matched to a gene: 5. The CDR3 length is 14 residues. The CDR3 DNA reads TGCAGCGTTACCGGGACTAGCGGGGGGAGTGAGCAGTTCTTC. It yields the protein CSVTGTSGGSEQFF.

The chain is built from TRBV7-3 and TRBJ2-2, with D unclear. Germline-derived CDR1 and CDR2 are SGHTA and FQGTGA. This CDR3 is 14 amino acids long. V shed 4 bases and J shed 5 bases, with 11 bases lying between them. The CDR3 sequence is CASSSLSGTGELFF. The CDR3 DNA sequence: TGTGCCAGCAGCTCCCTCTCTGGGACCGGGGAGCTGTTTTTT. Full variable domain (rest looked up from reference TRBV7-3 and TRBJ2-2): GAGVSQTPSNKVTEKGKYVELRCDPISGHTALYWYRQSLGQGPEFLIYFQGTGAADDSGLPNDRFFAVRPEGSVSTLKIQRTERGDSAVYLCASSSLSGTGELFFGEGSRLTVL.

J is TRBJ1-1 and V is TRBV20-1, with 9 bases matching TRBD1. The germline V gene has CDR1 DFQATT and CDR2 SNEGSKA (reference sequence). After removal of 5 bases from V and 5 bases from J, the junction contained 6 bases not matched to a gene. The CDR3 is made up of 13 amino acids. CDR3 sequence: CSAGTGGQTEAFF. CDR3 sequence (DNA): TGCAGTGCTGGAACAGGGGGCCAGACTGAAGCTTTCTTT.

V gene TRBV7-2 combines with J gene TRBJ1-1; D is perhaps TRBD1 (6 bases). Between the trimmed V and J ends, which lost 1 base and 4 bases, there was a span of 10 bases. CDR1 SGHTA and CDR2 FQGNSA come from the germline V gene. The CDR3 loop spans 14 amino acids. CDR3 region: CASSLDRVATEAFF. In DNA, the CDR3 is TGTGCCAGCAGCTTAGACAGGGTGGCCACTGAAGCTTTCTTT.

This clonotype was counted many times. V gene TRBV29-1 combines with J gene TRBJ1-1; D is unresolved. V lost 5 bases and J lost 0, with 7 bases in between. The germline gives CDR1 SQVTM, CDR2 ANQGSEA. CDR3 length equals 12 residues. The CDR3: CSVRTVNTEAFF. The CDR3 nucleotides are TGCAGCGTTCGGACGGTGAACACTGAAGCTTTCTTT.

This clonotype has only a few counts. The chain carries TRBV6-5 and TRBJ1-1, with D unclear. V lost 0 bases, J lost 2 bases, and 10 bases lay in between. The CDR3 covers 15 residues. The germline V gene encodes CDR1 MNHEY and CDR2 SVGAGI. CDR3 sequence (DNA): TGTGCCAGCAGTTACTCGACGGCTATTAACACTGAAGCTTTCTTT. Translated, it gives CASSYSTAINTEAFF.

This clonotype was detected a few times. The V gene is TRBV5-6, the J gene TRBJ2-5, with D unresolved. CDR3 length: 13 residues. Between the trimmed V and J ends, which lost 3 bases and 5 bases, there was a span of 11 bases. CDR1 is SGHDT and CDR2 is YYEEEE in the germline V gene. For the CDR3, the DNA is TGTGCCAGCAGCTCATGGACCTCGGAGACCCAGTACTTC. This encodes CASSSWTSETQYF. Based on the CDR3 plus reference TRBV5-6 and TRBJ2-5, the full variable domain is DAGVTQSPTHLIKTRGQQVTLRCSPKSGHDTVSWYQQALGQGPQFIFQYYEEEERQRGNFPDRFSGHQFPNYSSELNVNALLLGDSALYLCASSSWTSETQYFGPGTRLLVL.

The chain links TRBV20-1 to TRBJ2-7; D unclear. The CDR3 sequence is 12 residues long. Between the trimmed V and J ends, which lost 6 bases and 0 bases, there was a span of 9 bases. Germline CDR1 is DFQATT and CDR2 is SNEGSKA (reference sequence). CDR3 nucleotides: TGCAGTGCCGGGTTGTTCTCCTACGAGCAGTACTTC. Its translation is CSAGLFSYEQYF.

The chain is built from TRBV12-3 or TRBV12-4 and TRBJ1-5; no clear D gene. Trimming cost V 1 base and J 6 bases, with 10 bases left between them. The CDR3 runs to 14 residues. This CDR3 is CASSLGQESQPQHF. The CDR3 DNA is TGTGCCAGCAGTTTAGGGCAGGAAAGTCAGCCCCAGCATTTT.